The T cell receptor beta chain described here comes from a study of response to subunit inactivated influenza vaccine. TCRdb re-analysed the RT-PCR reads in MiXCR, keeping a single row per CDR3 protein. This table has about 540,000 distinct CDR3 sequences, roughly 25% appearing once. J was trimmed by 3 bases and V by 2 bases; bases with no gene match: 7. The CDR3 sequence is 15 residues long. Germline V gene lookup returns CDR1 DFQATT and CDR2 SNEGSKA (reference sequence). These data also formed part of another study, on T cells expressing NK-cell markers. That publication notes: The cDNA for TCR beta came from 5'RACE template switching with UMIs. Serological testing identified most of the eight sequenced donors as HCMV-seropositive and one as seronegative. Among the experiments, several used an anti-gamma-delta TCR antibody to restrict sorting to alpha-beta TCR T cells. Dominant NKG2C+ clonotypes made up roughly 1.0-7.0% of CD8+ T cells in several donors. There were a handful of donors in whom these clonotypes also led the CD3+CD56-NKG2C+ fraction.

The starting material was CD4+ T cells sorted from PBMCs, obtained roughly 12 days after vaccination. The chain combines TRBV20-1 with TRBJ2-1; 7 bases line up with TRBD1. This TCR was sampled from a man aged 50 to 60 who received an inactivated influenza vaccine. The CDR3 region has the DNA TGCAGTGCTAGAACCCTCCGGGACAGCTACAATGAGCAGTTCTTC. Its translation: CSARTLRDSYNEQFF.